This TCR beta chain was identified during a study of CD8 T cells in Susac syndrome. The CDR3 is made up of 15 amino acids. Germline V gene sequence: CDR1 GTSNPN, CDR2 SVGIG (reference sequence). V gave up 0 bases and J gave up 0 bases, with 11 bases separating them. Random hexamers were used to reverse transcribe an amount of about 0.45 to 1 ug RNA. It was immunoSEQ multiplex PCR that amplified TCR beta CDR3 across 54 Vbeta and 13 Jbeta. Via MiXCR, TCRdb re-called the immunoSEQ multiplex PCR reads, giving one row per CDR3 protein. The sample includes roughly 150,000 distinct CDR3 sequences, roughly 94% of them seen just once. The sequenced target, TCR beta, came from blood CD8+ and CD4+ T cells. Negative isolation was applied to CD8+ and CD4+ T cells, and FACS enrichment was applied to TEMRA cells.

The chain recombines TRBV30 with TRBJ1-1, with D maybe TRBD1 (5 bases). This receptor was taken from a human donor with multiple sclerosis. Sequencing was performed on CD4+ T cells from PBMCs. CDR3 loop: CAWSVPGTVNTEAFF. In DNA form, the CDR3 reads TGTGCCTGGAGTGTACCCGGGACGGTGAACACTGAAGCTTTCTTT.